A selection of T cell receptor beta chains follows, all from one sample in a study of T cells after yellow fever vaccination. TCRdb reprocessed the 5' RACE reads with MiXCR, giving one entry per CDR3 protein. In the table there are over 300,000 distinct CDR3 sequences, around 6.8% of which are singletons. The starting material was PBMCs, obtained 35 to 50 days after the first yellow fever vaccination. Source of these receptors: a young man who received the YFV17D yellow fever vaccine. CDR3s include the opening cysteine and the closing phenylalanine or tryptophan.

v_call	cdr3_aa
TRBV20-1	CSANGGGSETQYF
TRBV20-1	CSARDRKGGAGDNEQFF
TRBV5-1	CASTEGADTQYF
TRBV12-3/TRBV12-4	CASSPYGMNTDAFF
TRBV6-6	CASTEGGEQFF
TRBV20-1	CSARVLAGGYDYNEQFF
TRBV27	CASSSPALPLHF
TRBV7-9	CASSLAFAESYNEQFF
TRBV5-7	CASVGRSSAWAKNIQYF
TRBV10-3	CASLSPGTGQETQYF
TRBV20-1	CSAAGTASTDTQYF
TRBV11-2	CASSLGQGARETQYF
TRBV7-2	CASSSTSGSFTDTQYF
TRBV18	CASSLDSIYGYTF
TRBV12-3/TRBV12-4	CASSLNLERRSF
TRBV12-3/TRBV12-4	CASANTGGNGYTF
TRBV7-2	CASTSTGGYGYTF
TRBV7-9	CASSGTGDNQPQHF
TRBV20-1	CSASPTDSSPRLALHF
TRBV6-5	CASSYSFSGGTMTEAFF
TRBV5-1	CASRGGREAFF
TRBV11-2	CASSLVPRAGGMDTQYF